These T cell receptor beta chains were read from a single sample in a study of T cells expressing NK-cell markers. TCRdb re-called the 5' RACE reads and shows each CDR3 protein once, DNA omitted. The listing records some 440,000 distinct CDR3 sequences. Sequencing was carried out using blood T cells: a sorted CD56 or NKG2C T cell subset, CD4+ or CD8+ T cells, or bulk PBMC T cells (not recorded which). The source is a woman aged 45-65 years in good health. CDR3s include the opening cysteine and the closing phenylalanine or tryptophan. The order of the fields is CDR3 protein, V gene, J gene.

CDR3: CASSRTDTQETQYF
V: TRBV18
J: TRBJ2-5

CDR3: CASSYQTGPSYEQYF
V: TRBV6-5
J: TRBJ2-7

CDR3: CASSLEAGANYGYTF
V: TRBV11-3
J: TRBJ1-2

CDR3: CASSMLVSGGATSSYNEQFF
V: TRBV6-1
J: TRBJ2-1

CDR3: CASSLEGLGQGHWLQETQYF
V: TRBV7-8
J: TRBJ2-5

CDR3: CASSDPGQAGNTIYF
V: TRBV2
J: TRBJ1-3

CDR3: CASSPLGRRELFF
V: TRBV12-3/TRBV12-4
J: TRBJ2-2

CDR3: CASSLDLAPGGAGNEQFF
V: TRBV5-1
J: TRBJ2-1

CDR3: CASSMRDSEQYF
V: TRBV7-2
J: TRBJ2-7

CDR3: CASRGGTNQPQHF
V: TRBV4-1
J: TRBJ1-5

CDR3: CASSHDPYEQYF
V: TRBV12-3/TRBV12-4
J: TRBJ2-7

CDR3: CASSRASTSGELFF
V: TRBV12-3/TRBV12-4
J: TRBJ2-2

CDR3: CAWSSGPIAKNIQYF
V: TRBV30
J: TRBJ2-4

CDR3: CASSYNVGAPNEKLFF
V: TRBV6-6
J: TRBJ1-4

CDR3: CASSQDPFKRELSDTQYF
V: TRBV3-1
J: TRBJ2-3

CDR3: CSVGSPSGYEQYF
V: TRBV29-1
J: TRBJ2-7

CDR3: CASSPGTSGRMTETQYF
V: TRBV4-1
J: TRBJ2-5

CDR3: CASSSYRGETQYF
V: TRBV11-2
J: TRBJ2-5

CDR3: CASSFGQGREDTQYF
V: TRBV11-3
J: TRBJ2-3

CDR3: CASSFTGTRNTGELFF
V: TRBV5-6
J: TRBJ2-2

CDR3: CAGASGSRLNEQFF
V: TRBV6-1
J: TRBJ2-1

CDR3: CATRPPAGAYNEQFF
V: TRBV15
J: TRBJ2-1

CDR3: CASYGLGQAKETQYF
V: TRBV5-1
J: TRBJ2-5

CDR3: CASSQDRGGGRGGKNIQYF
V: TRBV4-1
J: TRBJ2-4

CDR3: CASSQRPGTSGSDEQFF
V: TRBV7-2
J: TRBJ2-1

CDR3: CASSFNAGSSYEQYF
V: TRBV19
J: TRBJ2-7

CDR3: CASTRDSTDTQYF
V: TRBV5-1
J: TRBJ2-3

CDR3: CASSQVWDFPGAFF
V: TRBV3-1
J: TRBJ1-1

CDR3: CASSPYAKEAFF
V: TRBV12-3/TRBV12-4
J: TRBJ1-1

CDR3: CATSEREFYNEQFF
V: TRBV24-1
J: TRBJ2-1

CDR3: CASRLQDLGTGELFF
V: TRBV27
J: TRBJ2-2

CDR3: CSADELAGFTDTQYF
V: TRBV20-1
J: TRBJ2-3

CDR3: CASTRSVSFTGELFF
V: TRBV6-1
J: TRBJ2-2

CDR3: CASKTNQRGSYEQYF
V: TRBV12-3/TRBV12-4
J: TRBJ2-7

CDR3: CASRQLGASYNEQFF
V: TRBV6-1
J: TRBJ2-1

CDR3: CASRPGGSGPQETQYF
V: TRBV5-6
J: TRBJ2-5

CDR3: CASRQSTSGNTDTQYF
V: TRBV6-9
J: TRBJ2-3

CDR3: CASSERERYYEQYF
V: TRBV10-1
J: TRBJ2-7

CDR3: CAISESGATTGGELFF
V: TRBV10-3
J: TRBJ2-2

CDR3: CSPEVRGLGMNTEAFF
V: TRBV20-1
J: TRBJ1-1

CDR3: CASSQGRGGAGLYNEQFF
V: TRBV4-1
J: TRBJ2-1

CDR3: CASQGGNYEQYF
V: TRBV19
J: TRBJ2-7

CDR3: CSWSRAVGETQYF
V: TRBV29-1
J: TRBJ2-5

CDR3: CASSEGRRNTEAFF
V: TRBV25-1
J: TRBJ1-1

CDR3: CASSRDYRNEQFF
V: TRBV3-1
J: TRBJ2-1

CDR3: CASSPKPGQGALTGPYEQYF
V: TRBV18
J: TRBJ2-7